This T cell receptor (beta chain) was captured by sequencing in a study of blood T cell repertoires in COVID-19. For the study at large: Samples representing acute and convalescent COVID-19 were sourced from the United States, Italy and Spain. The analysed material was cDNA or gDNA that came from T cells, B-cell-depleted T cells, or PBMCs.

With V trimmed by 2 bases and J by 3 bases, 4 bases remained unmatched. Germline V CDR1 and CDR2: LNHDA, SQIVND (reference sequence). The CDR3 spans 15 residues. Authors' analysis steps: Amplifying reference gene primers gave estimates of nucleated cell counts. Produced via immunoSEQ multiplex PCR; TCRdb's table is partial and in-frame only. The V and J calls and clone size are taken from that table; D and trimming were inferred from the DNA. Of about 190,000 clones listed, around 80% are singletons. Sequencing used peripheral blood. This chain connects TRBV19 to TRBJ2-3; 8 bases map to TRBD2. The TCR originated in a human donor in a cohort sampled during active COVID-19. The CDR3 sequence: CASSITSGKTDTQYF. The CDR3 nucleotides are TGTGCCAGTAGTATAACTAGCGGAAAGACAGATACGCAGTATTTT.